This T cell receptor (beta chain) was documented in a study of T-cell memory formation after mild COVID-19. Background on the study: Each donor largely had its own TCR clusters.

A few counts support this clonotype. The CDR3 runs 14 residues. Germline assignment: CDR1 SGHTA and CDR2 FQGNSA. Trimming pared 3 bases from V and 0 bases from J, leaving 9 bases between. Constant-segment primers were used for 5'RACE, and the resulting TCR alpha and TCR beta cDNA libraries carried sample barcodes and UMIs. TCRdb reprocessed the 5' RACE reads via MiXCR and lists one record per CDR3 protein. The sample lists around 340,000 distinct CDR3 sequences; 13% to 15% were seen once. This chain links TRBV7-2 with TRBJ2-7; D tentatively reads TRBD1 or TRBD2 (5 bases each). The sample was PBMCs or a T cell subset sorted from them (not recorded which). This sequence originates from a man aged 18 to 35 who had mild COVID-19 (a few samples of this study predate the infection). Cell type and time point are not known. DNA for the CDR3: TGTGCCAGCAGCTTCGGGACGGCCTCCTACGAGCAGTACTTC. Translated: CASSFGTASYEQYF.